Included here is one T cell receptor beta chain sequence, with context. Antigen specificity is unknown. The source of the sample is a study of EBV T-cell therapy then PD-1 blockade in nasopharyngeal carcinoma. Trimming left V 1 base short and J 8 bases short, with 21 bases between. The CDR3 has 17 residues. Germline loops: CDR1 SGHTA, CDR2 FQGNSA. Sample treatment: AdE1-LMPpoly-expanded autologous EBV-specific T-cell therapy followed by anti-PD-1 nivolumab. Here immunoSEQ multiplex PCR was the method, and the copy in TCRdb shows in-frame clones only, minus some. The sample lists 24,000 or so clones, 84% occurring once.

This chain connects TRBV7-2 to TRBJ2-1; D is possibly TRBD2 (5 bases). This specimen was CD8+ T cells from blood, taken at approximately day 64 from a patient whose treatment included autologous EBV-specific T cells and nivolumab. This TCR derives from a man aged 35-49 years with nasopharyngeal carcinoma. CDR3 in amino acids: CASSLGALVFRGDEQFF. As DNA, the CDR3 is TGTGCCAGCAGCTTAGGAGCCCTTGTTTTTCGGGGAGATGAGCAGTTCTTC.